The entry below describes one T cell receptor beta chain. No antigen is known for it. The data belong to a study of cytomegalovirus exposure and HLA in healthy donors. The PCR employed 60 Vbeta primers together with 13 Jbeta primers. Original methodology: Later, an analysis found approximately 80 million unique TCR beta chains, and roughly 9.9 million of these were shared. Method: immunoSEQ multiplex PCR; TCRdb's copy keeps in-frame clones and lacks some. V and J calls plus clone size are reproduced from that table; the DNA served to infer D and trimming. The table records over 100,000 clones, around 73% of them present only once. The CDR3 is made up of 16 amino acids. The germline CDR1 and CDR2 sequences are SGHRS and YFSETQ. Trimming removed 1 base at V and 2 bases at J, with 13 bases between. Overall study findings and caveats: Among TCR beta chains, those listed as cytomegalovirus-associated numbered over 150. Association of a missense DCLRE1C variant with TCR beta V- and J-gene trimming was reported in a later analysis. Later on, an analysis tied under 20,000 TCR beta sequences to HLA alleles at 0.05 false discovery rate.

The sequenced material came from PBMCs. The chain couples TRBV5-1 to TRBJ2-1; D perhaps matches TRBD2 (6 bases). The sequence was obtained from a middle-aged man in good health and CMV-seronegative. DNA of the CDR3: TGCGCCAGCAGCTTGTATGCGGGACCTGCCTACAATGAGCAGTTCTTC. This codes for CASSLYAGPAYNEQFF.